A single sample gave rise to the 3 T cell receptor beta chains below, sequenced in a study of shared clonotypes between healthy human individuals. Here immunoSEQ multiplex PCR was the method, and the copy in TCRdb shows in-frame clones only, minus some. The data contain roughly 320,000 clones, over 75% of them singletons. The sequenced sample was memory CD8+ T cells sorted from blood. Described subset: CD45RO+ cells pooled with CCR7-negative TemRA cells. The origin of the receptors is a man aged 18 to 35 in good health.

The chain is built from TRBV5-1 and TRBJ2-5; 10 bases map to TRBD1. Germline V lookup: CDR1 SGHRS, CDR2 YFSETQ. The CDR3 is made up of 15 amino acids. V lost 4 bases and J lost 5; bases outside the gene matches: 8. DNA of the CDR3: TGCGCCAGCAGCCCCGGGACAGGGGAGAAGGAGACCCAGTACTTC. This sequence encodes CASSPGTGEKETQYF.

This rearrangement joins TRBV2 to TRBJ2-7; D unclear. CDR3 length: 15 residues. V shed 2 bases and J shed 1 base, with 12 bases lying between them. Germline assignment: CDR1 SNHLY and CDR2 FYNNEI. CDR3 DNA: TGTGCCAGCAGTGAAACACCGACGTCGTCCTACGAGCAGTACTTC. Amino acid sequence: CASSETPTSSYEQYF.

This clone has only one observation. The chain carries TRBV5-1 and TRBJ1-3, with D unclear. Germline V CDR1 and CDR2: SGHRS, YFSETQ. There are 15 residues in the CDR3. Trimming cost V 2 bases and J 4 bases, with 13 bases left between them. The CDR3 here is CASSFTPRRGNTIYF. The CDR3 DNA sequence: TGCGCCAGCAGCTTCACACCGCGACGGGGAAACACCATATATTTT. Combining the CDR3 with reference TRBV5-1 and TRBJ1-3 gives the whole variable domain KAGVTQTPRYLIKTRGQQVTLSCSPISGHRSVSWYQQTPGQGLQFLFEYFSETQRNKGNFPGRFSGRQFSNSRSEMNVSTLELGDSALYLCASSFTPRRGNTIYFGEGSWLTVV.